This T cell receptor (beta chain) comes out of a study of T cell clones after liver transplantation. The CDR3 runs to 13 residues. Trimming stripped 5 bases from V and 1 base from J, with 8 bases between. Germline lookup yields CDR1 SEHNR and CDR2 FQNEAQ (reference sequence). Clones were read by immunoSEQ multiplex PCR, and TCRdb kept only the in-frame ones, dropping some. The sample consists of approximately 10,000 clones, about two thirds of them appearing once. Study-wide results and limits: Donor-reactive sequences fell more than third party-reactive ones, suggesting partial deletion.

As regards this clone: Its specificity is unknown.

The receptor was derived from a human patient who received a liver transplant. The T cells may partly be graft donor cells. The J gene is TRBJ1-1, the V gene TRBV7-9; D unclear. The specimen comprised CD4+ T cells from blood, sampled almost 33 months after liver transplant. In nucleotides, the CDR3 is TGTGCCAGCAGCCCGACCAGGAACACTGAAGCTTTCTTT. Protein sequence: CASSPTRNTEAFF.